This TCR beta chain was found in a study of CD8 T cells in ankylosing spondylitis. Whole-study results and caveats: Ankylosing spondylitis blood appeared to be characterized by a TCR beta motif of several highly homologous variants. From matched ankylosing spondylitis synovial fluid, disease-linked clones were reportedly recovered at significantly enriched levels. The disease-linked clones had a CD8+ phenotype and low blood frequencies.

As regards this clonotype: Its specificity is not known.

The CDR3 length is 13 residues. CDR1 is DFQATT and CDR2 is SNEGSKA in the germline V gene (reference sequence). V was cut by 0 bases and J by 3 bases, with 9 bases left in between. For TCR beta, libraries came from quantitative 5'-RACE with molecular barcodes. TCRdb reprocessed the 5' RACE reads with MiXCR, giving one entry per CDR3 protein. The sample includes 250,000 to 350,000 distinct CDR3 sequences, roughly 8% of them seen just once. Source material: blood, either unsorted or a sorted T cell fraction (not recorded which). The chain employs TRBV20-1 and TRBJ2-7, with D perhaps TRBD1 (6 bases). The clonotype was recovered from a male donor with ankylosing spondylitis. The CDR3 reads CSARDPDSYEQYF. The CDR3 DNA follows: TGCAGTGCTAGAGATCCGGACAGCTACGAGCAGTACTTC.